This TCR beta chain was sequenced for a study of regulatory T cells in long-lasting Graves disease. On the study more broadly: With positive TSH receptor antibodies and over 5 years of antithyroid drugs, Graves' disease was considered persistent. Regarding the study as a whole: Favored usage of TRBV28, TRBJ1-2 and TRBJ2-5 was recorded in persistent disease. Study of thyroid tissue was not done, with only peripheral blood studied.

Germline CDR1 SQVTM, CDR2 ANQGSEA. The CDR3 loop spans 11 amino acids. Trimming took off 5 bases at V and 6 bases at J, with 11 bases between the two ends. Documented time point: persistent/refractory GD, antithyroid drugs over 5 years with positive TRAb. TCR sequences were obtained from RNA taken from PBMCs. Xi'an, China, was home to the endocrinology department that provided patients. This clonotype was picked up a small number of times. The antigen remains undetermined. Libraries of TCR beta came from iRepertoire HTBI primers plus Arm-PCR of CDR3 regions. TCRdb re-called the multiplex PCR reads with MiXCR, one entry per CDR3 protein. Of some 370,000 distinct CDR3 sequences in the sample, 20% to 25% were seen once.

Sample: peripheral blood mononuclear cells (PBMCs), taken when the disease was refractory, from a patient treated with antithyroid drugs. The receptor's source is a woman in her thirties or forties with Graves disease. This chain connects TRBV29-1 to TRBJ2-7; D gene uncertain. CDR3 in amino acids: CSVYWGFEQYF. The DNA of the CDR3 is TGCAGCGTTTACTGGGGTTTCGAGCAGTACTTC.